These 12 T cell receptor beta chains originate from one sample sequenced in a study of vaccination effects on CD4 cells after COVID-19. Their cognate antigens are unknown. Culture proceeded for approximately 9 days, and CD4+ T cells were then isolated. The participants, recipients of two vaccine doses, got either BNT162b2 or mRNA-1273. Repertoires were generated with immunoSEQ multiplex PCR, while TCRdb's copy carries only in-frame clones and drops some. The sample includes about 45,000 clones, 72% of them seen just once. Material: CD4+ T cells from PBMCs cultured without peptide, obtained after COVID-19 vaccination. These TCRs come from a human donor who received a COVID-19 vaccine.

The chain uses TRBV5-1 and TRBJ2-3; 7 bases align to TRBD1. Trimming cost V 4 bases and J 0 bases; bases outside gene matches: 17. This CDR3 spans 19 amino acids. Germline CDR1 is SGHRS and CDR2 is YFSETQ. The CDR3 region has the DNA TGCGCCAGCAGCCGCTCAGGGTTGAGGGGGCTCAGTAGCACAGATACGCAGTATTTT. It codes for CASSRSGLRGLSSTDTQYF.

This sequence joins TRBV10-2 and TRBJ2-7, with TRBD1 matching 10 bases. The CDR3 consists of 14 residues. The trim removed 6 bases at V and 3 bases at J, leaving 5 bases unmatched. CDR1 is WSHSY and CDR2 is SAAADI in the germline V gene. This CDR3 reads CASRVGQGSYEQYF. The CDR3 DNA follows: TGCGCCAGCAGAGTGGGACAGGGGAGCTACGAGCAGTACTTC.

There are a few counts of this clone. The V call is TRBV18, the J call TRBJ2-1; TRBD1 aligns across 7 bases. V shed 3 bases and J 12 bases; nucleotides not matched to a gene: 14. Germline V gives CDR1 KGHSH, CDR2 LQKENI. This CDR3 comprises 15 residues. CDR3 nucleotides: TGTGCCAGCTCACCGGGGACAGACCTCGTATCAGGGCAGTTCTTC. It codes for CASSPGTDLVSGQFF.

The J gene is TRBJ1-1, the V gene TRBV29-1; TRBD1 matches 7 bases. With 4 bases clipped from V and 7 bases from J, the junction kept 9 bases outside the gene matches. From germline, CDR1 is SQVTM and CDR2 ANQGSEA. The CDR3 sequence is 13 residues long. This CDR3 is CSVGYRGGSEAFF. The CDR3 bases are TGCAGCGTTGGGTACAGGGGAGGGAGTGAAGCTTTCTTT.

This CDR3 reads CASSPYGSTDTQYF. In nucleotides, the CDR3 is TGTGCCAGCTCACCTTACGGGAGCACAGATACGCAGTATTTT. This sequence joins TRBV18 and TRBJ2-3, with no clear D. CDR1 KGHSH and CDR2 LQKENI come from the germline V gene. This CDR3 comprises 14 residues. Trimming removed 3 bases at V and 0 bases at J, with 7 bases between.

This rearrangement joins TRBV5-5 to TRBJ2-6; D uncertain. From germline, CDR1 is SGHKS and CDR2 YYEKEE (reference sequence). Trimming pared 5 bases from V and 0 bases from J, leaving 12 bases between. The CDR3 spans 16 residues. The CDR3: CASSPGPHSGANVLTF. The CDR3 DNA reads as TGTGCCAGCAGTCCCGGTCCGCACTCTGGGGCCAACGTCCTGACTTTC.

The chain has TRBV7-2 and TRBJ2-7; 8 bases are shared with TRBD1. The CDR3 extends over 14 amino acids. Germline V gene data show CDR1 as SGHTA and CDR2 as FQGNSA. J lost 3 bases, V lost 3 bases, and 4 bases had no gene match. In DNA, the CDR3 is TGTGCCAGCAGCTTGGACAGGGCGGTCTACGAGCAGTACTTC. Translation: CASSLDRAVYEQYF.

The V call is TRBV27, the J call TRBJ1-5; possible D gene TRBD1, 6 bases. The V end lost 4 bases, the J end lost 4 bases, and 20 bases lay between the germline ends. The CDR3 has 17 amino acids. Per the germline V gene, CDR1 is MNHEY and CDR2 is SMNVEV (reference sequence). The CDR3 protein is CASSYYPGGGRNQPQHF. The CDR3 region has the DNA TGTGCCAGCAGTTACTACCCGGGTGGGGGGCGTAATCAGCCCCAGCATTTT.

This clone has just a few counts. The chain is built from TRBV25-1 and TRBJ2-1; D perhaps matches TRBD1 (5 bases). V was shortened by 2 bases and J by 1 base, with 15 bases between the two germline ends. This CDR3 spans 17 amino acids. Germline V gene sequence: CDR1 MGHDK, CDR2 SYGVNS. Written as DNA, the CDR3 is TGTGCCAGCAGTGAAGGGGCAGGCGATGGGTCCTACAATGAGCAGTTCTTC. It translates to CASSEGAGDGSYNEQFF.

This clone was detected only once. V and J are TRBV5-1 and TRBJ2-5; 9 bases align to TRBD2. CDR1 is SGHRS and CDR2 is YFSETQ in the germline V gene. Germline trimming cut 1 base from V and 4 bases from J; bases unmatched to any gene: 2. CDR3 length: 14 residues. In DNA, the CDR3 is TGCGCCAGCAGCTTGCTACTAGCGGGAGAGACCCAGTACTTC. Its translation is CASSLLLAGETQYF. Supplemented by reference TRBV5-1 and TRBJ2-5, the full variable domain reads KAGVTQTPRYLIKTRGQQVTLSCSPISGHRSVSWYQQTPGQGLQFLFEYFSETQRNKGNFPGRFSGRQFSNSRSEMNVSTLELGDSALYLCASSLLLAGETQYFGPGTRLLVL.

This chain joins TRBV27 and TRBJ2-1, with 11 bases lining up with TRBD1. The germline gives CDR1 MNHEY, CDR2 SMNVEV (reference sequence). Trimming cost V 4 bases and J 7 bases; bases outside gene matches: 12. The length of the CDR3 is 17 residues. In DNA, the CDR3 is TGTGCCAGCAGTTCGACCTCCGGACAGGGGGCTTATAATGAGCAGTTCTTC. It codes for CASSSTSGQGAYNEQFF.

The V gene is TRBV6-5, the J gene TRBJ2-2; D unresolved. Trimming took off 7 bases at V and 1 base at J, with 4 bases between the two ends. The CDR3 is made up of 12 amino acids. From germline, CDR1 is MNHEY and CDR2 SVGAGI. The CDR3 loop is CASKKNTGELFF. The CDR3 DNA reads as TGTGCCAGCAAGAAGAACACCGGGGAGCTGTTTTTT.